Below, 32 T cell receptor beta chains from the same sample are listed, as sequenced in a study of glioma-infiltrating T cells. Using RNA template, CDR3s of TCR alpha and beta were amplified with iRepertoire arm-PCR. Each CDR3 protein gets one entry after TCRdb re-called the multiplex PCR reads with MiXCR. The table lists around 190,000 distinct CDR3 sequences, about 31% of them singletons. Sequencing was carried out using glioma tissue, nonneoplastic brain tissue, or PBMCs (not recorded which). The receptors were gathered from a human donor with low-grade glioma or glioblastoma, undergoing nonglioma brain surgery, or in good health (not recorded which).

This clonotype was counted many times. The chain links TRBV7-8 to TRBJ1-5; D is undetermined. V was shortened by 6 bases and J by 2 bases, with 14 bases between the two germline ends. Germline V gene data show CDR1 as SGHVS and CDR2 as FQNEAQ. The CDR3 contains 15 residues. CDR3 in amino acids: CASSSSPHGNQPQHF. CDR3 in DNA: TGTGCCAGCAGTTCTAGTCCACATGGCAATCAGCCCCAGCATTTT.

This clonotype appeared once. A clone one base away is much larger, so this may be a read error. The J gene is TRBJ2-3, the V gene TRBV4-3; TRBD2 aligns across 8 bases. The CDR3 is 15 amino acids. Germline-derived CDR1 and CDR2 are LGHNA and YSLEER. Here the CDR3 DNA reads TGCGCCAGCAGCCAAGCGGGAGGGAGGCCAGATAGGCAGTATTTT. Its protein product is CASSQAGGRPDRQYF.

This clonotype was recorded many times. The J gene is TRBJ2-1, the V gene TRBV29-1; D call uncertain. There are 10 residues in the CDR3. The V gene's germline CDR1 is SQVTM and CDR2 ANQGSEA. With 6 bases removed from V and 3 bases from J, the gap between germline ends came to 3 bases. The CDR3 spells CSVRYNEQFF. The CDR3 bases are TGCAGCGTCCGCTACAATGAGCAGTTCTTC.

Note on this clonotype: This CDR3 fails to terminate in the conserved phenylalanine or tryptophan, so it likely reflects a read error. Because the CDR3's place on the DNA is in doubt, the DNA is left out and the CDR3 is given as listed by TCRdb. The chain couples TRBV27 to TRBJ1-1. Germline V gives CDR1 MNHEY, CDR2 SMNVEV (reference sequence). The CDR3 is 14 residues long, counting both termini. This chain's CDR3 is CASSLTVRRTEDFL.

This chain links TRBV5-4 with TRBJ2-7; D is unclear. Trimming took off 4 bases at V and 0 bases at J, with 11 bases between the two ends. Germline V lookup: CDR1 SGHNT, CDR2 YYREEE (reference sequence). This CDR3 has 14 amino acids. Written as DNA, the CDR3 is TGTGCCAGCAGCAATACAGAGTTCTCCTACGAGCAGTACTTC. Translated: CASSNTEFSYEQYF.

Concerning this clonotype: The junction departs from germline at one end; a sequencing error may be responsible. The chain has TRBV28 and TRBJ1-1, with D unresolved. This CDR3 contains 13 residues. CDR1 MDHEN and CDR2 SYDVKM come from the germline V gene. The DNA for the CDR3 is TGTGCCAGCAGAACCCGGGCTAACACTGAAGCCCTCTTT. This sequence encodes CASRTRANTEALF.

This clonotype was seen repeatedly, ten times or more. This chain uses TRBV20-1 with TRBJ2-2, with 7 bases identical to TRBD2. From germline, CDR1 is DFQATT and CDR2 SNEGSKA (reference sequence). The V and J ends lost 6 bases and 6 bases, in that order; junction bases with no gene match: 13. The CDR3 contains 15 residues. CDR3 residues: CSAPGAGPVAGELFF. CDR3 nucleotide sequence: TGCAGTGCCCCGGGAGCGGGACCAGTGGCCGGGGAGCTGTTTTTT.

The chain is built from TRBV18 and TRBJ2-6; maybe TRBD1 (6 bases). V lost 4 bases, J lost 13 bases, and 23 bases lay in between. Germline V lookup: CDR1 KGHSH, CDR2 LQKENI. This CDR3 spans 16 amino acids. This CDR3 is CASSLQNPGHFNVLTF. The DNA of the CDR3 is TGTGCCAGCTCACTACAGAACCCGGGACACTTTAATGTCCTGACTTTC. Full variable domain (remainder filled in from reference TRBV18 and TRBJ2-6): NAGVMQNPRHLVRRRGQEARLRCSPMKGHSHVYWYRQLPEEGLKFMVYLQKENIIDESGMPKERFSAEFPKEGPSILRIQQVVRGDSAAYFCASSLQNPGHFNVLTFGAGSRLTVL.

This clonotype was seen many times. V gene TRBV27 combines with J gene TRBJ1-6, with 8 bases that match TRBD1. The CDR3 is 14 amino acids. CDR1 and CDR2 (germline): MNHEY, SMNVEV (reference sequence). Losses at the gene ends were 6 bases for V and 9 bases for J; bases not matched to a gene: 7. The CDR3 reads CASSDRGVGSPLHF. DNA for the CDR3: TGTGCCAGCAGCGACAGGGGTGTTGGTTCACCCCTCCACTTT.

A word on this clonotype: An end of the junction does not agree with germline; a read error may underlie this. This chain links TRBV29-1 with TRBJ2-5; D may be TRBD2 (7 bases). This CDR3 region has 13 residues. Germline V gene sequence: CDR1 SQVTM, CDR2 ANQGSEA. The CDR3 DNA reads as TGCGGCGTTGAAAGGGGGGGAACAGGGACCCAGTACTTC. Its translation is CGVERGGTGTQYF.

At least ten counts were recorded for this clonotype. The chain combines TRBV15 with TRBJ2-3; 8 nucleotides align to TRBD2. Looked up from germline, CDR1 is LNHNV and CDR2 is YYDKDF (reference sequence). The CDR3 extends over 16 amino acids. Unmatched junction bases numbered 8, after V lost 5 bases and J lost 1 base. The CDR3 DNA sequence: TGTGCCACCAGCGAAAGGATAGCGGGGCGCACAGATACGCAGTATTTT. It yields the protein CATSERIAGRTDTQYF.

This clonotype occurred many times. This sequence joins TRBV10-3 and TRBJ2-3; 8 bases match TRBD2. CDR1 ENHRY and CDR2 SYGVKD come from the germline V gene. This CDR3 spans 15 amino acids. V shed 4 bases and J 6 bases; nucleotides not matched to a gene: 9. CDR3 region: CAISVKSGSSDTQYF. CDR3 DNA sequence: TGTGCCATCAGTGTAAAGAGCGGGAGTTCCGATACGCAGTATTTT.

This clonotype has a count of ten or more. V gene TRBV11-2 combines with J gene TRBJ2-3; 7 nucleotides line up with TRBD2. The V gene's germline CDR1 is SGHAT and CDR2 FQNNGV. J gave up 0 bases and V 1 base, and 1 base lay outside the gene matches. The CDR3 has 15 amino acids. The CDR3 region is CASSLGSGSTDTQYF. The CDR3 coding sequence is TGTGCCAGCAGCTTAGGTAGCGGGAGCACAGATACGCAGTATTTT.

The CDR3 nucleotides read TGCAGTTCCAGGGTACGCCAAGAGACCCAGTACTTC. Translation gives CSSRVRQETQYF. This sequence joins TRBV20-1 and TRBJ2-5; tentatively, D is TRBD1 (5 bases). V lost 8 bases, J lost 1 base, and 11 bases lay in between. This CDR3 is 12 amino acids long. Germline CDR1 and CDR2: DFQATT and SNEGSKA (reference sequence).

This clonotype was recorded many times. This chain joins TRBV20-1 and TRBJ1-1; weak D call: TRBD1 (5 bases). The V end lost 2 bases, the J end lost 1 base, and 11 bases lay between the germline ends. CDR1 and CDR2 (germline): DFQATT, SNEGSKA (reference sequence). The CDR3 is made up of 14 amino acids. DNA for the CDR3: TGCAGTGCTAGACGGGGACGGACGAACACTGAAGCTTTCTTT. Translated: CSARRGRTNTEAFF.

This clonotype has ten or more counts. The V call is TRBV9, the J call TRBJ1-1, with TRBD1 as a possible D gene (5 bases). This CDR3 is built from 13 residues. Looked up from germline, CDR1 is SGDLS and CDR2 is YYNGEE. V was pared by 2 bases and J by 3 bases, with 8 bases between. The CDR3 sequence: CASSVGRDTEAFF. For the CDR3, the DNA is TGTGCCAGCAGCGTGGGCAGGGACACTGAAGCTTTCTTT. The full variable domain, rest sourced from reference TRBV9 and TRBJ1-1, is DSGVTQTPKHLITATGQRVTLRCSPRSGDLSVYWYQQSLDQGLQFLIQYYNGEERAKGNILERFSAQQFPDLHSELNLSSLELGDSALYFCASSVGRDTEAFFGQGTRLTVV.

A note on this clonotype: This could be a read error, since a much larger clone is one nucleotide away. The chain uses TRBV18 and TRBJ2-5; perhaps D is TRBD1 or TRBD2 (5 bases each). This CDR3 is 14 amino acids long. The V and J ends lost 4 bases and 1 base respectively, with 10 bases between them. Per the germline V gene, CDR1 is KGHSH and CDR2 is LQKENI. CDR3 bases: TGTGCCAGCTCACAACTGGGGGTCCAAGAGACCCAGTACTTC. The encoded protein is CASSQLGVQETQYF.

This chain links TRBV12-3 or TRBV12-4 with TRBJ2-7; 15 bases fit TRBD2. Trimming removed 5 bases from V and 7 bases from J; junction bases left unmatched: 9. This CDR3 region has 16 residues. DNA for the CDR3: TGTGCCAGCAGTCCTAGAGGACTAGCGGGAGGGTGGGAGCAGTACTTC. Its translation: CASSPRGLAGGWEQYF.

Many counts were recorded for this clonotype. This chain uses TRBV4-1 with TRBJ2-3, with TRBD2 matching over 9 bases. The CDR3 length is 16 residues. V lost 4 bases to trimming and J lost 3 bases; unmatched junction nucleotides: 8. CDR1 MGHRA and CDR2 YSYEKL come from the germline V gene. The CDR3 here is CASSPPGTSRTDTQYF. The CDR3 DNA sequence: TGCGCCAGCAGCCCTCCCGGGACTAGCCGGACAGATACGCAGTATTTT.

This clonotype occurred a few times. The rearrangement links TRBV2 to TRBJ2-1, with D tentatively TRBD2 (6 bases). Germline V gives CDR1 SNHLY, CDR2 FYNNEI. V shed 6 bases and J shed 12 bases, with 27 bases lying between them. The CDR3 consists of 16 residues. The CDR3 sequence is CASSRSLGGVVRRQFF. The CDR3 DNA follows: TGTGCCAGCAGCCGAAGTTTGGGGGGAGTGGTCCGGCGGCAGTTCTTC.

Many counts were recorded for this clonotype. The chain uses TRBV5-5 and TRBJ1-1, with a tentative D call TRBD1 (6 bases). Looked up from germline, CDR1 is SGHKS and CDR2 is YYEKEE (reference sequence). The CDR3 length is 15 residues. V lost 4 bases and J lost 0, with 13 bases in between. Here the CDR3 DNA reads TGTGCCAGCAGCCCCCAACAGGGCCTGAACACTGAAGCTTTCTTT. This codes for CASSPQQGLNTEAFF.

As regards this clonotype: A much larger clone lies a single base off, so this may be a read error. This sequence joins TRBV3-1 and TRBJ2-1; possible D gene TRBD2, 5 bases. The CDR3 runs 12 residues. Trimming took off 3 bases at V and 8 bases at J, with 8 bases between the two ends. CDR1 is LGHDT and CDR2 is YNNKEL in the germline V gene (reference sequence). The CDR3 reads CASSHLLDEQFF. As DNA, the CDR3 is TGTGCCAGCAGCCACCTACTAGATGAGCAGTTCTTC.

This clonotype was seen at least ten times. The V call is TRBV28, the J call TRBJ2-3, with 7 bases that match TRBD2. V gave up 3 bases and J gave up 2 bases; unmatched junction bases: 11. Germline CDR1 and CDR2: MDHEN and SYDVKM. The CDR3 covers 17 residues. The CDR3 reads CASSFGSSGVLTDTQYF. The CDR3 DNA reads as TGTGCCAGCAGTTTTGGGTCTAGCGGAGTACTCACAGATACGCAGTATTTT. Drawing the rest from reference TRBV28 and TRBJ2-3, the complete variable domain is DVKVTQSSRYLVKRTGEKVFLECVQDMDHENMFWYRQDPGLGLRLIYFSYDVKMKEKGDIPEGYSVSREKKERFSLILESASTNQTSMYLCASSFGSSGVLTDTQYFGPGTRLTVL.

This clonotype was observed at least ten times. This sequence joins TRBV24-1 and TRBJ2-5; D not resolved. Trimming pared 6 bases from V and 5 bases from J, leaving 9 bases between. CDR1 is KGHDR, CDR2 SFDVKD, per germline. The CDR3 consists of 12 residues. The CDR3 sequence is CATSNNRETQYF. The CDR3 region has the DNA TGTGCCACCAGTAATAACCGGGAGACCCAGTACTTC.

Ten or more counts support this clonotype. V and J are TRBV29-1 and TRBJ1-5, with D possibly being TRBD1 (5 bases). Germline CDR1 SQVTM, CDR2 ANQGSEA. The CDR3 is 12 residues long. Trimming removed 6 bases at V and 2 bases at J, with 8 bases between. CDR3 in DNA: TGCAGCGTGTTACAGGGCAATCAGCCCCAGCATTTT. It translates to CSVLQGNQPQHF.

This clonotype was counted only a few times. V gene TRBV30 combines with J gene TRBJ2-3; 8 bases line up with TRBD2. The germline V gene encodes CDR1 GTSNPN and CDR2 SVGIG (reference sequence). The CDR3 extends over 11 amino acids. The trim removed 0 bases at V and 15 bases at J, leaving 5 bases unmatched. CDR3 bases: TGTGCCTGGAGTGTAGCGGGAGCACACTATTTT. Protein: CAWSVAGAHYF.

As regards this clonotype: A much more abundant neighbour one base away suggests this may be a read error. The J gene is TRBJ2-7, the V gene TRBV4-2; 9 bases map to TRBD2. The CDR3 has 16 amino acids. CDR1 is LGHNA, CDR2 YNFKEQ, per germline. V shed 0 bases and J 7 bases; nucleotides not matched to a gene: 10. CDR3 in DNA: TGTGCCAGCAGCCAAGAGGCGGCTAGCGGGATGGATGAGCAGTACTTC. Protein sequence: CASSQEAASGMDEQYF.

A few counts support this clonotype. The rearrangement joins TRBV18 to TRBJ2-5; TRBD1 matches 7 bases. The length of the CDR3 is 15 residues. Germline trimming cut 4 bases from V and 1 base from J; bases unmatched to any gene: 6. CDR1 is KGHSH, CDR2 LQKENI, per germline. The CDR3 sequence is CASSLPTGLQETQYF. CDR3 nucleotides: TGTGCCAGCTCACTTCCGACAGGGCTCCAAGAGACCCAGTACTTC. Filled out from reference TRBV18 and TRBJ2-5, the complete variable domain reads NAGVMQNPRHLVRRRGQEARLRCSPMKGHSHVYWYRQLPEEGLKFMVYLQKENIIDESGMPKERFSAEFPKEGPSILRIQQVVRGDSAAYFCASSLPTGLQETQYFGPGTRLLVL.

The chain is built from TRBV10-3 and TRBJ1-2; TRBD1 matches at 8 bases. The junction had 8 bases not matched to a gene; V was cut back by 7 bases and J by 10 bases. The CDR3 length is 12 residues. Per the germline V gene, CDR1 is ENHRY and CDR2 is SYGVKD. CDR3: CAITATGGTYTF. The CDR3 nucleotides read TGTGCCATCACCGCTACAGGGGGGACCTACACCTTC.

This clonotype was counted ten times or more. V gene TRBV7-9 combines with J gene TRBJ2-2, with no clear D. The CDR3 loop spans 13 amino acids. CDR1 SEHNR and CDR2 FQNEAQ come from the germline V gene (reference sequence). V lost 6 bases and J lost 4, with 9 bases in between. CDR3 in DNA: TGTGCCAGCAGGATATCTAGCACCGGGGAGCTGTTTTTT. Its translation is CASRISSTGELFF.

Only a few counts were recorded for this clonotype. The genes are TRBV11-3 and TRBJ1-5; 8 nucleotides match TRBD1. Looked up from germline, CDR1 is SGHNT and CDR2 is YENEEA. V trimming: 5 bases; J trimming: 6 bases; junction bases outside the gene matches: 12. The CDR3 extends over 16 amino acids. CDR3 loop: CASSPTGVRVGQPQHF. DNA for the CDR3: TGTGCCAGCAGCCCGACAGGGGTTCGAGTGGGTCAGCCCCAGCATTTT.

This clonotype has a count of ten or more. The chain combines TRBV18 with TRBJ1-5; D perhaps matches TRBD1 (5 bases). Germline V gene sequence: CDR1 KGHSH, CDR2 LQKENI. V dropped 2 bases and J dropped 7 bases, with 12 bases sitting between them. The CDR3 consists of 14 residues. The CDR3, as DNA: TGTGCCAGCTCACCATACCAGGGTATACAGCCCCAGCATTTT. Translation: CASSPYQGIQPQHF.